These 3 T cell receptor beta chains came from one sample sequenced in a study of molecular identifiers for immune sequencing clone quantification. TCRdb itself ran the PCR reads through MiXCR, one entry per CDR3 protein. The profile shows about 500,000 distinct CDR3 sequences, 20% to 25% of them singletons. What was sequenced was naive CD8+ T cells from blood, with Jurkat cell RNA spiked in. Specified subset: FACS-sorted CD8+CD4-CCR7+CD45RA+ naive T cells. The receptors originated from a human donor in good health. Some libraries in this study had Jurkat cell RNA spiked in.

Note on this clonotype: A read error may explain this, as a much larger clone is one base away. Since no conserved phenylalanine or tryptophan closes the CDR3, a read error is the likely cause. This chain joins TRBV7-3 and TRBJ2-6, with 9 bases aligning to TRBD1. The CDR3 runs to 20 residues. V lost 5 bases, J lost 0 bases, and 14 bases stayed unmatched. CDR1 and CDR2 from the germline V gene are SGHTA and FQGTGA. Here the CDR3 reads CASSPTLPGQGPSGANVLTC. As DNA, the CDR3 is TGTGCCAGCAGCCCAACTTTACCGGGACAGGGACCCTCTGGGGCCAACGTCCTGACTTGC.

This clonotype was counted many times. The J gene is TRBJ2-7, the V gene TRBV28, with 13 bases that match TRBD2. The CDR3 length is 16 residues. V lost 6 bases to trimming and J lost 8 bases; unmatched junction nucleotides: 13. Germline loops: CDR1 MDHEN, CDR2 SYDVKM. CDR3 protein: CASSSGTSGTLWQQYF. The CDR3 DNA sequence: TGTGCCAGCAGCAGTGGGACTAGCGGGACCCTCTGGCAGCAGTACTTC.

This clonotype occurred a few times. V usage is TRBV6-1 and J usage is TRBJ2-3, with TRBD2 matching 7 bases. V shed 4 bases, J shed 4 bases, and the junction held 14 bases outside the gene matches. The CDR3 totals 17 residues. Germline V CDR1 and CDR2: MNHNS, SASEGT. The CDR3 bases are TGTGCCAGCAGTGGTGGCTGGGGGGGAGAGATTTCAGATACGCAGTATTTT. As protein: CASSGGWGGEISDTQYF.